Listed below are T cell receptor beta chains from one sample, sequenced in a study of OX40 agonist ivuxolimab in advanced cancers. TCRdb keeps only in-frame clones here, not all; method: immunoSEQ multiplex PCR. The data show 25,000 to 35,000 clones, roughly 92% seen once. Specimen: CD4+ or CD8+ T cells sorted from blood, collected in a trial of the OX40 agonist ivuxolimab. These receptors originate from an adult with an advanced solid tumor such as melanoma, head and neck, liver or kidney cancer. CDR3s include the opening cysteine and the closing phenylalanine or tryptophan. D genes are given only for firm matches. Where a row states a size, it is once, few, many or the class of an expanded clone; other rows omit it.

TRBJ1-1 | - | - | TRBV6-5 | TGTGCCAGCATGTCACCCGCGGGTACTGAAGCTTTCTTT | CASMSPAGTEAFF
TRBJ2-7 | - | - | TRBV4-1 | TGCGCCAGCAGCCTCGCGTCAGCCTACGAGCAGTACTTC | CASSLASAYEQYF
TRBJ2-3 | TRBD2 | once | TRBV19 | TGTGCCAGTAGCCATACGGGACTACAAACTAGCACAGATACGCAGTATTTT | CASSHTGLQTSTDTQYF
TRBJ2-7 | - | - | TRBV4-1 | TGCGCCAGCAGCCTAGACGGTGGCAGGTACGAGCAGTACTTC | CASSLDGGRYEQYF
TRBJ2-7 | - | once | TRBV19 | TGTGCCAGTAGTATGTTCGGGGGAACCTACGAGCAGTACTTC | CASSMFGGTYEQYF
TRBJ2-1 | TRBD2 | - | TRBV4-3 | TGCGCCAGCAGCCAAGGGACTAGCGGGAGCTCCTACAATGAGCAGTTCTTC | CASSQGTSGSSYNEQFF
TRBJ2-3 | - | - | TRBV7-2 | TGTGCCAGCAGCCTACTGACTAGTCTCGCAGATACGCAGTATTTT | CASSLLTSLADTQYF
TRBJ2-4 | - | - | TRBV21-1 | TGTGCCAGCAGCAAAGTCCCACAGGGTCAAAACATTCAGTACTTC | CASSKVPQGQNIQYF
TRBJ1-2 | - | - | TRBV9 | TGTGCCAGCAGCTCCCGACACACTAACTATGGCTACACCTTC | CASSSRHTNYGYTF
TRBJ1-1 | - | - | TRBV5-6 | TGTGCCAGCAGCCAGGACAGCACTGAAGCTTTCTTT | CASSQDSTEAFF
TRBJ2-1 | TRBD2 | - | TRBV7-6 | TGTGCCAGCAGCTTAGCAATAGCGGGGTTACCCTACAATGAGCAGTTCTTC | CASSLAIAGLPYNEQFF
TRBJ2-1 | - | - | TRBV27 | TGTGCCAGCAGTTCGGCGTCTACCTACAATGAGCAGTTCTTC | CASSSASTYNEQFF
TRBJ2-7 | TRBD1 | - | TRBV28 | TGTGCCAGCAGTAGGGGGCTAAGCTCCTACGAGCAGTACTTC | CASSRGLSSYEQYF
TRBJ2-1 | - | - | TRBV5-4 | TGTGCCAGCAGCTTGCCCCGTTGGGGGGCAATTGAGCAGTTCTTC | CASSLPRWGAIEQFF
TRBJ1-1 | - | - | TRBV9 | TGTGCCAGCAGCTCGGGCCCGAACACTGAAGCTTTCTTT | CASSSGPNTEAFF
TRBJ1-2 | - | - | TRBV30 | TGTGCCTGGAGTGTAAAACGGGCAGGGACTAACTATGGCTACACCTTC | CAWSVKRAGTNYGYTF
TRBJ2-5 | - | - | TRBV4-1 | TGCGCCAGCAGCCTCCCAGGGACAAGTGGAGAGACCCAGTACTTC | CASSLPGTSGETQYF
TRBJ2-7 | - | - | TRBV6-5 | TGTGCCAGCAGTTTAGACACCAAGTCCTCCTACGAGCAGTACTTC | CASSLDTKSSYEQYF
TRBJ1-6 | TRBD1 | - | TRBV27 | TGTGCCAGCAACCACAGGGGGCCCTCCTATAATTCACCCCTCCACTTT | CASNHRGPSYNSPLHF
TRBJ1-1 | - | - | TRBV7-9 | TGTGCCAGCAGCCCCCGGACGGTAGACACTGAAGCTTTCTTT | CASSPRTVDTEAFF
TRBJ1-1 | - | - | TRBV27 | TGTGCCAGCAGCCCATTTTCTGGGCAGTCGAACACTGAAGCTTTCTTT | CASSPFSGQSNTEAFF
TRBJ2-5 | TRBD1 | - | TRBV28 | TGTGCCAGCAGTTACCCGGGACAGGAAGAGACCCAGTACTTC | CASSYPGQEETQYF
TRBJ2-7 | TRBD2 | - | TRBV4-1 | TGCGCCAGCAGCCCCCCCTCTAGCGGGAGGTCCTACGAGCAGTACTTC | CASSPPSSGRSYEQYF
TRBJ2-7 | TRBD2 | - | TRBV7-9 | TGTGCCAGCAGCAGATCTAGCGGGGGAGCCTACGAGCAGTACTTC | CASSRSSGGAYEQYF
TRBJ1-1 | - | - | TRBV5-1 | TGCGCCAGCAGCTTGGCCGGGGGGACCCTTGAAGCTTTCTTT | CASSLAGGTLEAFF
TRBJ1-2 | TRBD1 | - | TRBV2 | TGTGCCAGCACCGGGGGAGTTGACAGGGTCCATCGGGGCTACACCTTC | CASTGGVDRVHRGYTF
TRBJ1-2 | - | - | TRBV2 | TGTGCCAGTCGGGAAAGCCGAAATGGCTACACCTTC | CASRESRNGYTF
TRBJ2-1 | - | - | TRBV11-2 | TGTGCCAGCAGCTTTCCCATCGCTTCTGTGGGAGATGAGCAGTTCTTC | CASSFPIASVGDEQFF
TRBJ2-7 | TRBD1 | medium-sized | TRBV9 | TGTGCCAGCAGCCAAGATGGGACAGGGCAGTACGAGCAGTACTTC | CASSQDGTGQYEQYF